Listed here is a single T cell receptor (beta chain). Its antigen is not known. Healthy bone marrow donors made up the donors. The germline gives CDR1 SQVTM, CDR2 ANQGSEA. V lost 1 base, J lost 4 bases, and 11 bases stayed unmatched. This CDR3 has 18 residues. The record originates from a study of cytomegalovirus exposure and HLA in healthy donors. Points from the study as a whole: Among TCR sequences, most were rare, though some public TCRs appeared in many donors. When a later analysis was performed, an Asian-associated ancestry cluster reportedly had fewer N-insertions than the roughly 640-donor mean.

A multiplex PCR was run with 60 Vbeta primers and 13 Jbeta primers. Assay: immunoSEQ multiplex PCR; the TCRdb copy retains only in-frame clones and omits some. The table shows 120,000 or so clones, with about 68% occurring only once. Source material: PBMCs. The source of this sequence is a middle-aged man in good health and CMV-seropositive. The rearrangement uses TRBV29-1 and TRBJ2-1; 12 positions agree with TRBD2. The CDR3 DNA reads as TGCAGCGTTGAAGCATCGGCGGCTAGCGGGGGGGAATACAATGAGCAGTTCTTC. Amino acid sequence: CSVEASAASGGEYNEQFF.